The next 24 T cell receptor beta chains were all read from a single sample in a study of post-analysis software for immune sequencing data. Study observations and caveats: The five TRBV segments detected at higher frequency in patients than in controls included TRBV5-6, TRBV5-1 and TRBV20-1.

Unique molecular identifiers tagged the TCR beta cDNA libraries. From the PCR reads, TCRdb called clonotypes with MiXCR, one entry per CDR3 protein. This table has roughly 800,000 distinct CDR3 sequences, under 70% appearing once. What these receptors recognize is not known. The sequencing input was blood. These TCRs come from a girl aged 10 to 17 with multiple sclerosis.

This clonotype was found once. V and J are TRBV20-1 and TRBJ2-7; possibly TRBD2 for D (5 bases). V was cut by 3 bases and J by 2 bases, with 17 bases left in between. Germline loops: CDR1 DFQATT, CDR2 SNEGSKA (reference sequence). This CDR3 has 15 residues. In DNA form, the CDR3 reads TGCAGTGCTAGGGAGGCACCGTCTGGGGCCTACGAGCAGTACTTC. It yields the protein CSAREAPSGAYEQYF.

This clonotype was observed a few times. This chain joins TRBV7-2 and TRBJ1-2; maybe TRBD1 (6 bases). This CDR3 has 14 residues. The V and J ends lost 1 base and 8 bases respectively, with 14 bases between them. CDR1 SGHTA and CDR2 FQGNSA come from the germline V gene. The CDR3 DNA follows: TGTGCCAGCAGCTTAGGGCAGGGGAGAAGCGGCTACACCTTC. Amino acid sequence: CASSLGQGRSGYTF. Together with reference TRBV7-2 and TRBJ1-2, the CDR3 gives the full variable domain: GAGVSQSPSNKVTEKGKDVELRCDPISGHTALYWYRQSLGQGLEFLIYFQGNSAPDKSGLPSDRFSAERTGGSVSTLTIQRTQQEDSAVYLCASSLGQGRSGYTFGSGTRLTVV.

The chain joins TRBV29-1 to TRBJ2-1; 10 bases are a match to TRBD2. The CDR3 consists of 17 residues. Germline lookup yields CDR1 SQVTM and CDR2 ANQGSEA. Trimming removed 4 bases from V and 3 bases from J; junction bases left unmatched: 12. The CDR3 loop reads CSVGPGLARTFYNEQFF. The CDR3 DNA follows: TGCAGCGTTGGGCCGGGACTAGCGCGAACCTTCTACAATGAGCAGTTCTTC.

This clonotype was detected only a few times. V is TRBV3-1 and J is TRBJ2-5; a weak D match, TRBD2 (5 bases). Judging by the DNA end, TRBJ2-7 fits better; the J call may be wrong. From germline, CDR1 is LGHDT and CDR2 YNNKEL (reference sequence). This CDR3 is built from 13 residues. The CDR3 loop is CASSQDWRSEQYF. The DNA of the CDR3 is TGTGCCAGCAGCCAAGATTGGAGGTCCGAGCAGTACTTC.

This clonotype was recorded only once. The J gene is TRBJ2-5, the V gene TRBV5-1; 7 nucleotides line up with TRBD1. This CDR3 is built from 16 residues. V dropped 0 bases and J dropped 4; count of bases not matched to a gene: 9. Per germline, CDR1 SGHRS and CDR2 YFSETQ. CDR3 nucleotides: TGCGCCAGCAGCTTGGGACAGGGCCTGACCAGAGAGACCCAGTACTTC. Encoded protein: CASSLGQGLTRETQYF.

This sequence joins TRBV9 and TRBJ1-2, with D maybe TRBD1 (6 bases). Per the germline V gene, CDR1 is SGDLS and CDR2 is YYNGEE. V dropped 4 bases and J dropped 4 bases, with 17 bases sitting between them. The CDR3 extends over 15 amino acids. The chain's CDR3 is CASSPDWGAGYGYTF. The CDR3 coding sequence is TGTGCCAGCAGCCCTGATTGGGGGGCTGGCTATGGCTACACCTTC.

This clonotype occurred a few times. V usage is TRBV12-3 or TRBV12-4 and J usage is TRBJ2-1, with 7 bases aligning to TRBD2. The V and J ends lost 2 bases and 3 bases, in that order; junction bases with no gene match: 4. The CDR3 is 15 residues long. The CDR3 coding sequence is TGTGCCAGCAGTTTATCTAGCGGAATCTACAATGAGCAGTTCTTC. Protein sequence: CASSLSSGIYNEQFF.

The count of this clonotype is one. The chain has TRBV18 and TRBJ2-1; D is possibly TRBD1 or TRBD2 (5 bases each). The CDR3 extends over 15 amino acids. V was pared by 0 bases and J by 7 bases, with 13 bases between. CDR1 and CDR2 from the germline V gene are KGHSH and LQKENI. CDR3 sequence reads: CASSPPTVRGNEQFF. The CDR3 DNA sequence: TGTGCCAGCTCACCACCGACAGTGCGAGGGAATGAGCAGTTCTTC.

V is TRBV18 and J is TRBJ2-7; tentatively, D is TRBD2 (6 bases). The V gene's germline CDR1 is KGHSH and CDR2 LQKENI. The V end lost 2 bases, the J end lost 0 bases, and 17 bases lay between the germline ends. CDR3 length: 17 amino acids. This CDR3 is CASSPGRGGASSYEQYF. The CDR3 DNA is TGTGCCAGCTCACCAGGGAGAGGCGGGGCCAGCTCCTACGAGCAGTACTTC. The full variable domain, completed using reference TRBV18 and TRBJ2-7, is NAGVMQNPRHLVRRRGQEARLRCSPMKGHSHVYWYRQLPEEGLKFMVYLQKENIIDESGMPKERFSAEFPKEGPSILRIQQVVRGDSAAYFCASSPGRGGASSYEQYFGPGTRLTVT.

In this sample, this clonotype turned up a few times. V is TRBV28 and J is TRBJ2-7, with a weak D call TRBD1 (5 bases). The CDR3 length is 15 residues. The germline V gene has CDR1 MDHEN and CDR2 SYDVKM. V lost 1 base and J 1 base, leaving 11 bases between the germline ends. In DNA, the CDR3 is TGTGCCAGCAGTTTATCCCCGACAGAGTCCTACGAGCAGTACTTC. It encodes CASSLSPTESYEQYF.

The sample holds a few counts of this clonotype. The chain uses TRBV6-5 and TRBJ1-5; D might be TRBD1 (5 bases). V was clipped by 6 bases and J by 11 bases, with 26 bases between them. The germline V gene has CDR1 MNHEY and CDR2 SVGAGI. This CDR3 is built from 16 residues. The CDR3 sequence is CASSSVNRDGRLAQHF. The CDR3 region has the DNA TGTGCCAGCAGCTCCGTCAACCGGGACGGGCGTTTAGCCCAGCATTTT.

The V gene is TRBV4-1, the J gene TRBJ2-1; TRBD2 matches 7 bases. V gave up 7 bases and J gave up 4 bases; unmatched junction bases: 10. Germline-derived CDR1 and CDR2 are MGHRA and YSYEKL. The CDR3 runs 15 residues. The chain's CDR3 is CASTRDRGGYNEQFF. CDR3 nucleotide sequence: TGCGCCAGCACCCGGGATCGCGGGGGTTACAATGAGCAGTTCTTC.

The chain joins TRBV29-1 to TRBJ2-7, with 13 bases matching TRBD2. Germline V gene data show CDR1 as SQVTM and CDR2 as ANQGSEA. After removal of 6 bases from V and 3 bases from J, the junction contained 5 bases not matched to a gene. The CDR3 length is 14 residues. CDR3 sequence reads: CSVGGLAGIYEQYF. The CDR3 DNA reads as TGCAGCGTAGGGGGACTAGCGGGAATCTACGAGCAGTACTTC.

This clonotype was observed a few times. The chain recombines TRBV7-3 with TRBJ2-7, with 10 bases lining up with TRBD1. CDR1 and CDR2 from the germline V gene are SGHTA and FQGTGA. The V gene end was trimmed by 4 bases and the J gene end by 5 bases; junction bases not matched to a gene: 8. CDR3 length: 15 residues. In DNA form, the CDR3 reads TGTGCCAGCAGCTCCGCCGGGACAGGGGTCCACGAGCAGTACTTC. This gives the protein CASSSAGTGVHEQYF.

The chain links TRBV10-3 to TRBJ2-2; 8 nucleotides match TRBD1. This CDR3 is built from 15 residues. Trimming took 4 bases from V and 2 from J; bases not matched to a gene: 3. CDR1 is ENHRY, CDR2 SYGVKD, per germline. The DNA of the CDR3 is TGTGCCATCAGTGGTGACAGGGGTAACACCGGGGAGCTGTTTTTT. This translates into CAISGDRGNTGELFF.

V gene TRBV10-3 combines with J gene TRBJ2-7, with 8 bases matching TRBD1. The CDR3 length is 14 residues. Unmatched junction bases numbered 5, after V lost 6 bases and J lost 1 base. Germline CDR1 reads ENHRY; CDR2 reads SYGVKD. In DNA, the CDR3 is TGTGCCATCAGCGCAGGGGGCCCATCCTACGAGCAGTACTTC. This translates into CAISAGGPSYEQYF.

The rearrangement joins TRBV6-2 or TRBV6-3 to TRBJ2-5; tentative D call: TRBD2 (6 bases). The last part of the DNA fits TRBJ2-7 better; the J call may be wrong. The length of the CDR3 is 14 residues. Per the germline V gene, CDR1 is MNHEY and CDR2 is SVGEGT. CDR3 amino acids: CASSPGGTGYEQYF. The CDR3 DNA sequence: TGTGCCAGCAGCCCCGGCGGGACCGGCTACGAGCAGTACTTC.

This chain joins TRBV6-2 or TRBV6-3 and TRBJ2-7, with D hard to call. The germline gives CDR1 MNHEY, CDR2 SVGEGT. V lost 6 bases and J 9 bases, leaving 15 bases between the germline ends. The CDR3 loop spans 12 amino acids. CDR3 sequence: CASSLPLQSQYF. The CDR3, as DNA: TGTGCCAGCAGCCTACCCCTTCAGTCGCAGTACTTC.

V is TRBV24-1 and J is TRBJ2-3; 7 nucleotides agree with TRBD1. Germline V gene lookup returns CDR1 KGHDR and CDR2 SFDVKD. J gave up 0 bases and V 6 bases, and 8 bases lay outside the gene matches. The CDR3 is made up of 16 amino acids. The CDR3 here is CATSTDRASSTDTQYF. CDR3 in DNA: TGTGCCACCAGTACCGACAGGGCTTCTAGCACAGATACGCAGTATTTT.

The chain is built from TRBV29-1 and TRBJ2-1; D possibly matches TRBD1 or TRBD2 (5 bases each). The DNA end is more similar to TRBJ2-7, so the J call may be wrong. CDR3 length: 14 amino acids. Germline values: CDR1 SQVTM, CDR2 ANQGSEA. CDR3 region: CSVEDRARGYEQYF. The CDR3 region has the DNA TGCAGCGTTGAAGATCGCGCGAGGGGCTACGAGCAGTACTTC.

This clonotype was seen only a few times. The chain employs TRBV25-1 and TRBJ2-7, with no clear D. The closer fit of TRBJ2-5 to the DNA end suggests the J call may be wrong. Germline lookup yields CDR1 MGHDK and CDR2 SYGVNS. The CDR3 is 13 amino acids. CDR3 bases: TGTGCCAGCAGTAGGTACCGACAAGAGACCCAGTACTTC. Protein sequence: CASSRYRQETQYF.

CDR3: CASGSLAGVPNEQYF. The CDR3 DNA is TGTGCTAGTGGTTCGCTAGCGGGAGTCCCCAATGAGCAGTACTTC. V gene TRBV12-5 combines with J gene TRBJ2-5; 10 bases map to TRBD2. V lost 4 bases, J lost 11 bases, and 13 bases stayed unmatched. This CDR3 is 15 amino acids long. Germline CDR1 is LGHNT and CDR2 is FRNRAP.

The genes are TRBV9 and TRBJ2-1, with TRBD2 as a possible D gene (6 bases). Germline V CDR1 and CDR2: SGDLS, YYNGEE. This CDR3 is built from 17 residues. Trimming removed 4 bases from V and 7 bases from J, with 24 bases in between. CDR3 bases: TGTGCCAGCAGCTTAAACCCCGGGACTCCGGTGGGGAATGAGCAGTTCTTC. Translation gives CASSLNPGTPVGNEQFF.

This clonotype has a handful of counts. The chain has TRBV29-1 and TRBJ2-5, with a weak D call TRBD1 (5 bases). The J call could be wrong; TRBJ2-7 is a better fit for the DNA end. CDR3 length: 13 residues. Germline loops: CDR1 SQVTM, CDR2 ANQGSEA. The CDR3: CSVHQGLGYEQYF. For the CDR3, the DNA is TGCAGCGTGCACCAGGGTCTTGGCTACGAGCAGTACTTC.